The next 11 T cell receptor beta chains were all read from a single sample in a study of identical twins. A single record per CDR3 protein comes from TCRdb applying MiXCR to the 5' RACE reads. The sample lists approximately 890,000 distinct CDR3 sequences, more than 9% occurring once. These data were also reused for a study on yellow fever vaccine responses in identical twins.

Material for sequencing was PBMCs. The receptor set was obtained from a woman under 30 in good health.

This clonotype was counted between two and nine times. The chain couples TRBV7-6 to TRBJ2-1; 8 positions agree with TRBD1. V shed 5 bases and J 4 bases; nucleotides not matched to a gene: 13. CDR1 and CDR2 from the germline V gene are SGHVS and FNYEAQ. The CDR3 is 17 amino acids. CDR3 amino acids: CASSARQKTGAYNEQFF. The CDR3 DNA follows: TGTGCCAGCAGCGCCCGCCAGAAGACAGGGGCGTACAATGAGCAGTTCTTC.

In this sample, this clonotype turned up a few times. This chain uses TRBV11-3 with TRBJ2-5, with TRBD2 as a possible D gene (5 bases). The CDR3 spans 15 residues. Trimming cost V 1 base and J 5 bases, with 14 bases left between them. Germline CDR1 SGHNT, CDR2 YENEEA. The CDR3 is CASSLVARPGETQYF. Here the CDR3 DNA reads TGTGCCAGCAGCTTAGTGGCGAGGCCGGGGGAGACCCAGTACTTC.

V is TRBV18 and J is TRBJ1-1; possible D gene TRBD1, 5 bases. V lost 4 bases and J lost 1, with 13 bases in between. In germline, CDR1 is KGHSH, CDR2 LQKENI. CDR3 length: 15 residues. This CDR3 reads CASSRPGRPNTEAFF. CDR3 in DNA: TGTGCCAGCTCACGGCCGGGACGGCCGAACACTGAAGCTTTCTTT. Full variable domain (missing parts from reference TRBV18 and TRBJ1-1): NAGVMQNPRHLVRRRGQEARLRCSPMKGHSHVYWYRQLPEEGLKFMVYLQKENIIDESGMPKERFSAEFPKEGPSILRIQQVVRGDSAAYFCASSRPGRPNTEAFFGQGTRLTVV.

This clonotype was detected only a few times. CDR3 sequence: CATSRDRGLAGGPYEQYF. The CDR3 DNA sequence: TGTGCCACCAGCAGAGACCGGGGACTAGCGGGAGGCCCCTACGAGCAGTACTTC. V usage is TRBV15 and J usage is TRBJ2-7, with 15 nucleotides matching TRBD2. Germline CDR1 LNHNV, CDR2 YYDKDF (reference sequence). The CDR3 runs 18 residues. The V segment lost 0 bases and the J segment 2 bases; nucleotides outside the gene matches: 5.

The chain couples TRBV13 to TRBJ1-1; 9 bases agree with TRBD1. J was trimmed by 4 bases and V by 2 bases; bases with no gene match: 11. The CDR3 consists of 17 residues. CDR1 is PRHDT and CDR2 is FYEKMQ in the germline V gene (reference sequence). CDR3 sequence (DNA): TGTGCCAGCAGCTTACCCTCGGGGACAGGGTTAGGCACTGAAGCTTTCTTT. It codes for CASSLPSGTGLGTEAFF.

This clonotype was observed many times. The rearrangement links TRBV12-3 or TRBV12-4 to TRBJ1-5, with D unresolved. This CDR3 has 12 residues. V was trimmed by 4 bases and J by 3 bases, leaving 4 bases between them. In DNA, the CDR3 is TGTGCCAGCAGTTCCCCCAATCAGCCCCAGCATTTT. Translation: CASSSPNQPQHF.

The J gene is TRBJ2-2, the V gene TRBV27; 7 nucleotides agree with TRBD1. Germline lookup yields CDR1 MNHEY and CDR2 SMNVEV (reference sequence). V was pared by 4 bases and J by 6 bases, with 5 bases of the junction left unmatched. There are 14 residues in the CDR3. CDR3: CASSYRGGPGELFF. The CDR3 coding sequence is TGTGCCAGCAGTTACAGGGGTGGTCCCGGGGAGCTGTTTTTT.

Only a few counts were recorded for this clonotype. The chain carries TRBV12-3 or TRBV12-4 and TRBJ2-3, with D perhaps matching TRBD2 (5 bases). The germline V and J ends were trimmed by 8 bases and 8 bases, with 14 bases remaining between them. CDR3 length: 12 residues. The CDR3 protein is CASRPGGFTQYF. CDR3 coding DNA: TGTGCCAGCCGGCCTGGAGGCTTTACGCAGTATTTT.

A few counts support this clonotype. The CDR3 sequence is CASSPWDSETKNIQYF. Written as DNA, the CDR3 is TGTGCCAGCAGTCCTTGGGACAGTGAGACCAAAAACATTCAGTACTTC. V is TRBV28 and J is TRBJ2-4; TRBD1 agrees at 7 bases. J was trimmed by 2 bases and V by 5 bases; bases with no gene match: 9. CDR1 and CDR2 from the germline V gene are MDHEN and SYDVKM. The CDR3 spans 16 residues.

This clonotype was observed at least ten times. This rearrangement joins TRBV19 to TRBJ2-2; 7 positions match TRBD2. CDR3 length: 18 residues. CDR1 and CDR2 (germline): LNHDA, SQIVND (reference sequence). The V and J ends lost 1 base and 1 base, in that order; junction bases with no gene match: 9. The CDR3 loop reads CASSIVGTTSRNTGELFF. Written as DNA, the CDR3 is TGTGCCAGTAGTATAGTCGGGACTACCTCCCGGAACACCGGGGAGCTGTTTTTT.

This clonotype was picked up many times. The chain carries TRBV3-1 and TRBJ1-4; D may be TRBD1 (5 bases). Germline values: CDR1 LGHDT, CDR2 YNNKEL (reference sequence). V gave up 1 base and J gave up 6 bases, with 12 bases separating them. The CDR3 is made up of 15 amino acids. The CDR3 here is CASSQVTGGHEKLFF. DNA for the CDR3: TGTGCCAGCAGCCAAGTTACGGGGGGACATGAAAAACTGTTTTTT.